This T cell receptor beta chain emerged from a study of siplizumab effects on memory and regulatory T cells. Broader study findings: Reactions containing siplizumab showed mappable alloreactive CD4+ clones averaging about 70% Treg-derived, versus 25% to 30% in controls.

Only a few counts were recorded for this clone. Its antigen is still unknown. Sequencing used immunoSEQ multiplex PCR; TCRdb keeps in-frame clones, though not all of them. The sample comprises 98,000 or so clones, over 90% of which are singletons, and roughly 0.62% rests with the top ten. V dropped 1 base and J dropped 2 bases, with 3 bases sitting between them. This CDR3 has 12 residues. Germline-derived CDR1 and CDR2 are GTSNPN and SVGIG (reference sequence). The rearrangement joins TRBV30 to TRBJ1-5; D ambiguous. Sequencing input: Tregs sorted from blood. This clonotype was obtained from a human donor in good health. CDR3 coding DNA: TGTGCCTGGAGTGCTGGCAATCAGCCCCAGCATTTT. Encoded protein: CAWSAGNQPQHF.